One sample yielded the 24 T cell receptor beta chains listed below, sequenced in a study of blood T cell repertoires in COVID-19 (TCRdb year 2020). The library came from the immunoSEQ multiplex PCR assay. TCRdb provides this immuneACCESS table in a form limited to in-frame rearrangements. Some clones are lacking; in checked studies, under half of them reflect an unresolved V gene, and why the rest are absent is not known. This sample is represented by over 200,000 clones; around 84% of them were singletons. Together, the top ten hold around 2% of the sample. The sequenced material came from peripheral blood. These receptors were collected from a man between 35 and 55 years old who had recovered from COVID-19.

This rearrangement joins TRBV7-9 to TRBJ2-7, with TRBD1 matching 7 bases. The CDR3 is made up of 15 amino acids. CDR1 SEHNR and CDR2 FQNEAQ come from the germline V gene (reference sequence). V gave up 3 bases and J gave up 1 base; unmatched junction bases: 6. The CDR3 coding sequence is TGTGCCAGCAGCTTCTATGACAGGGCATCCTACGAGCAGTACTTC. Encoded protein: CASSFYDRASYEQYF.

This chain links TRBV11-2 with TRBJ1-3, with 8 positions matching TRBD1. The CDR3 spans 16 residues. Trimming took 3 bases from V and 1 from J; bases not matched to a gene: 5. Germline CDR1 SGHAT, CDR2 FQNNGV. The CDR3 coding sequence is TGTGCCAGCAGCTTGATCCAGGGGGCTTCTGGAAACACCATATATTTT. Residues: CASSLIQGASGNTIYF.

V gene TRBV18 combines with J gene TRBJ2-1; no firm D call. V was cut by 3 bases and J by 0 bases, with 12 bases left in between. This CDR3 spans 16 amino acids. Germline values: CDR1 KGHSH, CDR2 LQKENI. CDR3 loop: CASSPPGSSSYNEQFF. CDR3 nucleotide sequence: TGTGCCAGCTCACCCCCTGGGTCTAGCTCCTACAATGAGCAGTTCTTC.

The J gene is TRBJ1-5, the V gene TRBV6-5; possibly TRBD1 for D (6 bases). Between the trimmed V and J ends, which lost 6 bases and 6 bases, there was a span of 15 bases. The CDR3 has 14 residues. The germline V gene has CDR1 MNHEY and CDR2 SVGAGI. Written as DNA, the CDR3 is TGTGCCAGCAGCATACAGGGTGTCAGTCAGCCCCAGCATTTT. Translating gives CASSIQGVSQPQHF.

The genes are TRBV7-8 and TRBJ2-7; 7 nucleotides align to TRBD1. Germline V gene lookup returns CDR1 SGHVS and CDR2 FQNEAQ. There are 15 residues in the CDR3. V dropped 4 bases and J dropped 4; count of bases not matched to a gene: 10. CDR3 sequence reads: CASSSGTAPTYEQYF. The CDR3 DNA follows: TGTGCCAGCAGCTCCGGGACAGCTCCGACATACGAGCAGTACTTC.

The chain is built from TRBV6-2 or TRBV6-3 and TRBJ1-5, with 11 positions matching TRBD1. The CDR3 sequence is 14 residues long. Germline values: CDR1 MNHEY, CDR2 SVGEGT. Trimming removed 6 bases from V and 6 bases from J; junction bases left unmatched: 4. This chain's CDR3 is CASSWDRGGQPQHF. Written as DNA, the CDR3 is TGTGCCAGCAGCTGGGACAGGGGGGGTCAGCCCCAGCATTTT.

The genes are TRBV7-9 and TRBJ1-3; D may be TRBD1 (5 bases). This CDR3 is 13 amino acids long. With 6 bases removed from V and 1 base from J, the gap between germline ends came to 7 bases. The germline CDR1 and CDR2 sequences are SEHNR and FQNEAQ (reference sequence). CDR3 sequence: CASSTGSGNTIYF. CDR3 DNA sequence: TGTGCCAGCAGTACAGGTTCTGGAAACACCATATATTTT.

This clone was seen just once. The chain combines TRBV19 with TRBJ2-3, with D possibly being TRBD2 (6 bases). CDR1 and CDR2 (germline): LNHDA, SQIVND (reference sequence). The CDR3 spans 14 residues. The V end lost 7 bases, the J end lost 0 bases, and 11 bases lay between the germline ends. The chain's CDR3 is CASKGLASTDTQYF. The DNA of the CDR3 is TGTGCCAGTAAGGGGCTAGCGAGCACAGATACGCAGTATTTT.

This sequence joins TRBV5-4 and TRBJ2-5; 8 nucleotides align to TRBD2. The CDR3 runs 15 residues. V dropped 6 bases and J dropped 0; count of bases not matched to a gene: 7. Germline V gene sequence: CDR1 SGHNT, CDR2 YYREEE (reference sequence). The CDR3 DNA is TGTGCCAGCAACCGGGGGACTAGTCACCAAGAGACCCAGTACTTC. As protein: CASNRGTSHQETQYF.

This sequence joins TRBV4-3 and TRBJ1-4; 7 bases are a match to TRBD1. CDR1 LGHNA and CDR2 YSLEER come from the germline V gene. This CDR3 has 15 residues. The J segment lost 10 bases and the V segment lost 2 bases, leaving 10 bases of the junction unmatched. The CDR3 is CASSQIRDSRGKLFF. CDR3 DNA sequence: TGCGCCAGCAGCCAAATCAGGGACAGTCGGGGAAAACTGTTTTTT.

This clone showed up just a few times. The rearrangement joins TRBV6-6 to TRBJ1-6, with a weak D call TRBD1 (6 bases). The V and J ends lost 10 bases and 3 bases respectively, with 16 bases between them. The CDR3 sequence is 15 residues long. The V gene's germline CDR1 is MNHNY and CDR2 SVGAGI (reference sequence). Here the CDR3 DNA reads TGTGCCACCCTCCCCCGGGACAACTATAATTCACCCCTCCACTTT. Translation: CATLPRDNYNSPLHF.

CDR3 coding DNA: TGTGCCAGCAGCCTGGGGGCAGGTCGGGACAAGAGATCCCAGCATTTT. It is translated as CASSLGAGRDKRSQHF. The V gene is TRBV7-9, the J gene TRBJ1-5; D perhaps matches TRBD1 (6 bases). V was shortened by 5 bases and J by 11 bases, with 25 bases between the two germline ends. From germline, CDR1 is SEHNR and CDR2 FQNEAQ (reference sequence). The CDR3 runs to 16 residues.

The chain combines TRBV7-2 with TRBJ1-2; 10 positions match TRBD1. CDR3 length: 14 amino acids. V shed 5 bases and J 7 bases; nucleotides not matched to a gene: 7. The V gene's germline CDR1 is SGHTA and CDR2 FQGNSA. The CDR3 DNA sequence: TGTGCCAGCAGCCCCTACGGACAGGGGGTTGGCTACACCTTC. This encodes CASSPYGQGVGYTF.

This clone was counted between two and nine times. The chain uses TRBV6-8 and TRBJ1-5; D unclear. CDR1 is MNHGY, CDR2 SAAAGT, per germline. The CDR3 is 12 residues long. V was shortened by 7 bases and J by 6 bases, with 10 bases between the two germline ends. The CDR3 coding sequence is TGTGCCAGCATACTGGTAGCTCAGCCCCAGCATTTT. It is translated as CASILVAQPQHF.

This chain connects TRBV6-6 to TRBJ2-5, with a possible D match to TRBD2 (6 bases). V was trimmed by 2 bases and J by 0 bases, leaving 7 bases between them. The CDR3 is 14 residues long. Germline-derived CDR1 and CDR2 are MNHNY and SVGAGI (reference sequence). As DNA, the CDR3 is TGTGCCAGCAGTTACGGCGGGAACCAAGAGACCCAGTACTTC. Protein sequence: CASSYGGNQETQYF.

The chain has TRBV30 and TRBJ1-2, with a tentative D call TRBD1 (5 bases). The CDR3 extends over 15 amino acids. Germline V gene sequence: CDR1 GTSNPN, CDR2 SVGIG (reference sequence). Trimming removed 1 base from V and 7 bases from J, with 19 bases in between. CDR3 protein: CAWSAPRPGVFGYTF. DNA for the CDR3: TGTGCCTGGAGTGCCCCCCGACCGGGGGTATTTGGCTACACCTTC.

The chain has TRBV6-5 and TRBJ2-7; TRBD2 might be the D (6 bases). The CDR3 is made up of 15 amino acids. V gave up 6 bases and J gave up 6 bases, with 21 bases separating them. The V gene's germline CDR1 is MNHEY and CDR2 SVGAGI. CDR3 loop: CASRKTSSLGVEQYF. CDR3 nucleotide sequence: TGTGCCAGCAGAAAAACTAGCAGTCTGGGGGTCGAGCAGTACTTC.

The chain couples TRBV7-2 to TRBJ2-3, with 7 nucleotides matching TRBD2. The CDR3 loop spans 13 amino acids. CDR1 is SGHTA and CDR2 is FQGNSA in the germline V gene. CDR3 loop: CGSRGSVTDTQYF. CDR3 DNA sequence: TGTGGAAGTCGCGGGAGTGTTACAGATACGCAGTATTTT.

The chain combines TRBV2 with TRBJ1-4; 9 bases fit TRBD1. CDR3 length: 14 amino acids. V was clipped by 6 bases and J by 5 bases; unmatched bases: 4. Germline CDR1 reads SNHLY; CDR2 reads FYNNEI. DNA of the CDR3: TGTGCCAGCAGGCGGACAGGGGCGAATGAAAAACTGTTTTTT. Translation gives CASRRTGANEKLFF. The full variable domain, its missing parts supplied by reference TRBV2 and TRBJ1-4, is EPEVTQTPSHQVTQMGQEVILRCVPISNHLYFYWYRQILGQKVEFLVSFYNNEISEKSEIFDDQFSVERPDGSNFTLKIRSTKLEDSAMYFCASRRTGANEKLFFGSGTQLSVL.

The V gene is TRBV6-4, the J gene TRBJ2-7, with 8 nucleotides matching TRBD2. CDR3 length: 14 residues. Germline V CDR1 and CDR2: MRHNA, SNTAGT. J gave up 1 base and V 7 bases, and 6 bases lay outside the gene matches. CDR3 sequence reads: CASTSSGKSYEQYF. CDR3 coding DNA: TGTGCCAGCACCAGTAGCGGGAAATCCTACGAGCAGTACTTC.

The chain has TRBV19 and TRBJ2-7; 8 bases are a match to TRBD2. This CDR3 comprises 16 residues. V lost 5 bases, J lost 1 base, and 10 bases stayed unmatched. Germline V gives CDR1 LNHDA, CDR2 SQIVND (reference sequence). The CDR3: CASSVPMAGGSYEQYF. Written as DNA, the CDR3 is TGTGCCAGTAGTGTCCCTATGGCGGGAGGTTCCTACGAGCAGTACTTC.

The chain couples TRBV19 to TRBJ1-2, with D unclear. V lost 4 bases and J lost 1, with 13 bases in between. CDR3 length: 15 amino acids. Germline CDR1 LNHDA, CDR2 SQIVND (reference sequence). CDR3 residues: CASSKPGRNNYGYTF. CDR3 sequence (DNA): TGTGCCAGTAGTAAACCGGGAAGAAATAACTATGGCTACACCTTC.

In nucleotides, the CDR3 is TGTGCCTGGAGTGAAGGGGCAACCTACAATGAGCAGTTCTTC. As protein: CAWSEGATYNEQFF. The rearrangement links TRBV30 to TRBJ2-1, with TRBD1 as a possible D gene (5 bases). From germline, CDR1 is GTSNPN and CDR2 SVGIG (reference sequence). V was cut by 1 base and J by 2 bases, with 9 bases left in between. The CDR3 contains 14 residues.

The chain couples TRBV7-9 to TRBJ2-5, with 9 bases identical to TRBD1. This CDR3 is built from 12 residues. The V segment lost 10 bases and the J segment 5 bases; nucleotides outside the gene matches: 5. Per germline, CDR1 SEHNR and CDR2 FQNEAQ (reference sequence). CDR3 nucleotide sequence: TGTGCCACGACAGGGGGGTGGGAGACCCAGTACTTC. This codes for CATTGGWETQYF. Full variable domain (remainder filled in from reference TRBV7-9 and TRBJ2-5): DTGVSQNPRHKITKRGQNVTFRCDPISEHNRLYWYRQTLGQGPEFLTYFQNEAQLEKSRLLSDRFSAERPKGSFSTLEIQRTEQGDSAMYLCATTGGWETQYFGPGTRLLVL.